The text below deals with one T cell receptor (beta chain). A second about 6 to 12 cycle PCR used barcoded and J-beta primers. TCRdb itself ran the 5' RACE reads through MiXCR, one entry per CDR3 protein. The sample lists hundreds of thousands of distinct CDR3 sequences, around 25% occurring once. The data are from a study of blood T cells in healthy people across ages. The sample was also linked to a second study, of T cells of mothers and their children. As reported in that work: Mothers yielded over 8 million CDR3 reads, children 2.5 million to 3 million each. Normalized overlap was always slightly, never significantly, higher in related than unrelated mother-child pairs.

The source material was blood. The receptor was isolated from a boy younger than 18 in good health.

CDR3 residues: CSGGPQETQYF. CDR3 in DNA: TGCAGCGGGGGGCCCCAAGAGACCCAGTACTTC. The chain couples TRBV20-1 to TRBJ2-5, with TRBD2 as a possible D gene (7 bases). Germline V gene sequence: CDR1 DFQATT, CDR2 SNEGSKA (reference sequence). The CDR3 has 11 residues.